These T cell receptor beta chains were read from a single sample in a study of shared clonotypes between healthy human individuals. Profiling relied on immunoSEQ multiplex PCR, and the TCRdb table lists in-frame clones only, not all of them. The data show some 95,000 clones, roughly three quarters seen once. Input material: memory CD8+ T cells sorted from blood. Receptors originate from a young man in good health. The CDR3 runs from the conserved cysteine through the conserved F or W. D genes are given only for firm matches. Clone size is not always given. Where it is, it says once, few, many or a class for expanded clones.

size	D	V	J	DNA	CDR3
few	TRBD2	TRBV6-6	TRBJ2-7	TGTGCCAGCAAAGGGACTAGCTACGAGCAGTACTTC	CASKGTSYEQYF
NA	NA	TRBV14	TRBJ2-5	TGTGCCAGCAGCCAAGGGGTTTTAGAGACCCAGTACTTC	CASSQGVLETQYF
NA	TRBD1	TRBV19	TRBJ1-4	TGTGCCAGTGCGACAGGGCGAGGCGAAAAACTGTTTTTT	CASATGRGEKLFF
NA	TRBD2	TRBV2	TRBJ2-3	TGTGCCAGCAGTTCCTCCCAGTTTAGCGGGGTCACAGATACGCAGTATTTT	CASSSSQFSGVTDTQYF
NA	TRBD1	TRBV28	TRBJ1-3	TGTGCCAGCAGTCTGAGACAGGGTGGTGACACCATATATTTT	CASSLRQGGDTIYF
NA	TRBD2	TRBV4-2	TRBJ2-1	TGTGCCAGCAGCCAAGACCAGGGACTACCAGCCCGCAATGAGCAGTTCTTC	CASSQDQGLPARNEQFF
NA	TRBD2	TRBV18	TRBJ2-1	TGTGCCAGCTACGCGGGAGGTTCCTACAATGAGCAGTTCTTC	CASYAGGSYNEQFF
NA	TRBD2	TRBV6-5	TRBJ2-1	TGTGCCAGCAGTTACTGGACTAGCGGGAATTACAATGAGCAGTTCTTC	CASSYWTSGNYNEQFF
NA	NA	TRBV5-8	TRBJ2-1	TGTGCCAGCAGCTTGGGCAGGGTAAAATTCAATGAGCAGTTCTTC	CASSLGRVKFNEQFF
NA	NA	TRBV6-6	TRBJ1-3	TGTGCCAGCAGTTACTCGGACAAACAAGGAAACACCATATATTTT	CASSYSDKQGNTIYF
NA	TRBD1	TRBV5-5	TRBJ2-7	TGTGCCAGCAGCTTAGAGGGGGACAGCTCCTACGAGCAGTACTTC	CASSLEGDSSYEQYF
few	NA	TRBV2	TRBJ1-2	TGTGCCAGCACCCCCACCCGTGGCTACACCTTC	CASTPTRGYTF
NA	TRBD1	TRBV4-3	TRBJ1-4	TGCGCCAGCAGCCGAGGACAGGCTAATGAAAAACTGTTTTTT	CASSRGQANEKLFF
NA	NA	TRBV19	TRBJ2-1	TGTGCCAGTAGTCCGCCCGGGAAGTACAATGAGCAGTTCTTC	CASSPPGKYNEQFF
NA	TRBD1	TRBV7-7	TRBJ2-1	TGTGCCAGCAGCGCGGGACAGGGGGCCTACAATGAGCAGTTCTTC	CASSAGQGAYNEQFF
NA	NA	TRBV6-1	TRBJ2-7	TGTGCCAGCAGCAGCCAGGGAAGTAGAGCCTACGAGCAGTACTTC	CASSSQGSRAYEQYF
NA	TRBD2	TRBV7-9	TRBJ2-5	TGTGCCAGCAGCCCTAGCGGGAAGGGAAAGACCCAGTACTTC	CASSPSGKGKTQYF
NA	TRBD2	TRBV28	TRBJ2-3	TGTGCCAGCAGTTTGCCGGGAGGAGCGGGTACGCAGTATTTT	CASSLPGGAGTQYF
NA	NA	TRBV7-6	TRBJ2-1	TGTGCCAGCAGCTTAAACCAATTGAATGAGCAGTTCTTC	CASSLNQLNEQFF
NA	NA	TRBV30	TRBJ1-2	TGTGCCTGGAGTCCCCGGGTGGCTATCCGGTATGGCTACACCTTC	CAWSPRVAIRYGYTF
NA	NA	TRBV2	TRBJ2-7	TGTGCCAGCCAAGGGATACGTACTTCCTACGAGCAGTACTTC	CASQGIRTSYEQYF
NA	TRBD2	TRBV4-2	TRBJ2-7	TGTGCCAGCAGCCAAGAAAGAAGGATTAGCGGGTCACCCTACGAGCAGTACTTC	CASSQERRISGSPYEQYF
NA	TRBD2	TRBV27	TRBJ2-1	TGTGCCAGCAGTTTGGGGACTAGCGGGAGCAGTGAGCAGTTCTTC	CASSLGTSGSSEQFF
NA	TRBD1	TRBV4-2	TRBJ1-1	TGTGCCAGCAGCGTACGGGACAGCCTTAACACTGAAGCTTTCTTT	CASSVRDSLNTEAFF
NA	NA	TRBV9	TRBJ1-2	TGTGCCAGCAGCGCCGAAACCGGGGCAGAAGCTAACTATGGCTACACCTTC	CASSAETGAEANYGYTF
NA	TRBD1	TRBV28	TRBJ1-4	TGTGCCAGCAGTTTGATCGGACAGGGTGGGGAAAAACTGTTTTTT	CASSLIGQGGEKLFF
NA	NA	TRBV9	TRBJ1-3	TGTGCCAGCAGCGCCCTCCTTTCGGGGTACGGAAACACCATATATTTT	CASSALLSGYGNTIYF
NA	TRBD1	TRBV9	TRBJ2-7	TGTGCCAGCAGCGCAACCCCTTCCGGGACAGGGCGCCACGAGCAGTACTTC	CASSATPSGTGRHEQYF
once	TRBD1	TRBV5-6	TRBJ1-2	TGTGCCAGCAGCGGGGACAGGTATGGGAACACCTTC	CASSGDRYGNTF
many	NA	TRBV7-9	TRBJ1-1	TGTGCCAGCAGCTTATTGCTGACTATGGACACTGAAGCTTTCTTT	CASSLLLTMDTEAFF
NA	NA	TRBV5-5	TRBJ1-1	TGTGCCAGCAGCTTGGTAGGGGCGTACACTGAAGCTTTCTTT	CASSLVGAYTEAFF
NA	TRBD2	TRBV6-4	TRBJ2-3	TGTGCCAGCAGTGACTCAGCGGGAGGGCCAGATACGCAGTATTTT	CASSDSAGGPDTQYF
few	TRBD2	TRBV4-2	TRBJ2-1	TGTGCCAGCAGCCAAGACGGGCGCTTGGGACTAGCGGGAGGGCGGGGCCCCCACAATGAGCAGTTCTTC	CASSQDGRLGLAGGRGPHNEQFF
NA	NA	TRBV9	TRBJ2-7	TGTGCCAGCAGCGTAGCGAGTCTAGTCGACGAGCAGTACTTC	CASSVASLVDEQYF
NA	NA	TRBV28	TRBJ2-1	TGTGCCAGCACTATCGGGCAGGCTCTCGACAATGAGCAGTTCTTC	CASTIGQALDNEQFF
few	TRBD2	TRBV14	TRBJ2-2	TGTGCCAGCAGCCAAGCCACTAGCGGGAGGTTCACCGGGGAGCTGTTTTTT	CASSQATSGRFTGELFF
NA	NA	TRBV18	TRBJ2-2	TGTGCCAGCTCACCTCGGACCTCCGGCGGGGAGCTGTTTTTT	CASSPRTSGGELFF
many	TRBD2	TRBV10-3	TRBJ2-7	TGTGCCATCAGTACTAGCGGGAGGGGGAGCTCCTACGAGCAGTACTTC	CAISTSGRGSSYEQYF
NA	TRBD2	TRBV7-7	TRBJ2-2	TGTGCCAGCAGCTTAGAGGCTAGCGGGAGTTACACCGGGGAGCTGTTTTTT	CASSLEASGSYTGELFF
NA	TRBD2	TRBV9	TRBJ2-1	TGTGCCAGCAGCGTAGTACGCGGGAGTGAGTACGATGAGCAGTTCTTC	CASSVVRGSEYDEQFF
once	NA	TRBV5-1	TRBJ2-7	TGTGCCAGCAGCCAGCCCCCAGGGCGGCGAATCGAGCAGTACTTC	CASSQPPGRRIEQYF
NA	TRBD1	TRBV29-1	TRBJ2-7	TGCAGCGTTAGGACAGGCTACGAGCAGTACTTC	CSVRTGYEQYF
NA	NA	TRBV6-5	TRBJ1-2	TGTGCCAGCAGTTACAGGGACGGAGACTCCTATGGCTACACCTTC	CASSYRDGDSYGYTF
NA	TRBD2	TRBV11-2	TRBJ2-3	TGTGCCAGCAGCTTCTCTGCGGGAGTTGCTGATACGCAGTATTTT	CASSFSAGVADTQYF
NA	NA	TRBV4-3	TRBJ1-2	TGCGCCAGCAGCGTTGAGGGGGGCTACACCTTC	CASSVEGGYTF
NA	NA	TRBV6-1	TRBJ1-2	TGTGCCAGCAGTGAGTCCTATGGCTACACCTTC	CASSESYGYTF